This record covers a single TCR beta chain. The sample is drawn from a study of blood T cell repertoires in COVID-19. CDR3 size: 12 residues. The junction had 6 bases not matched to a gene; V was cut back by 7 bases and J by 5 bases. The germline V gene has CDR1 SQVTM and CDR2 ANQGSEA. Sequencing used immunoSEQ multiplex PCR; TCRdb keeps in-frame clones, though not all of them. The sample shows about 260,000 clones, approximately 89% of them seen only once. The chain is built from TRBV29-1 and TRBJ2-5; 8 positions match TRBD2. The sequence came from a woman aged 70-85 years with COVID-19, enrolled during active disease. Sequencing was done on a sample of peripheral blood. CDR3 amino acids: CSAPTSEETQYF. The CDR3 DNA sequence: TGCAGCGCCCCGACTAGCGAGGAGACCCAGTACTTC.